This T cell receptor beta chain emerged from a study of T cell responses to AZD1222 COVID-19 vaccine. CDR3 length equals 16 residues. V shed 5 bases and J 0 bases; nucleotides not matched to a gene: 6. CDR1 SEHNR and CDR2 FQNEAQ come from the germline V gene (reference sequence). Repertoires were generated with immunoSEQ multiplex PCR, while TCRdb's copy carries only in-frame clones and drops some. Here the sample spans 150,000 to 200,000 clones, 85% to 95% being singletons. V is TRBV7-9 and J is TRBJ1-3, with 8 bases aligning to TRBD1. Sequenced here: peripheral blood, sampled on day 0 of AZD1222 vaccination. The sequence came from an adult in good health. CDR3: CASSPKGQGSGNTIYF. The CDR3 nucleotides read TGTGCCAGCAGCCCCAAAGGACAGGGCTCTGGAAACACCATATATTTT.